The clone carrying this TCR beta chain was observed a few times. Donors in Cohort 3 counted as recovered after two negative PCRs, clearance, or symptom resolution. Deletions cut 0 bases from V and 5 bases from J, with 14 bases between. The CDR3 totals 15 residues. Germline V lookup: CDR1 SGHRS, CDR2 YFSETQ. The source of the sample is a study of blood T cell repertoires in COVID-19. Across the study: Samples of COVID-19 (acute and convalescent) were obtained from the United States, Italy and Spain.

Authors' processing steps: From reference gene primer amplification, estimates of nucleated cell counts were derived. Here immunoSEQ multiplex PCR was the method, and the copy in TCRdb shows in-frame clones only, minus some. Clonal size and the V and J genes are those of that table, whereas D and trimming came from the DNA. Here the sample spans over 200,000 clones, roughly four fifths being singletons. The rearrangement links TRBV5-1 to TRBJ1-2; no clear D gene. The specimen was PBMCs or T cells enriched from blood (not recorded which). This TCR was sampled from a man aged 40-49 years who had recovered from COVID-19. The CDR3 is CASSLVPGFIYGYTF. The CDR3, as DNA: TGCGCCAGCAGCTTGGTTCCGGGGTTTATATATGGCTACACCTTC.